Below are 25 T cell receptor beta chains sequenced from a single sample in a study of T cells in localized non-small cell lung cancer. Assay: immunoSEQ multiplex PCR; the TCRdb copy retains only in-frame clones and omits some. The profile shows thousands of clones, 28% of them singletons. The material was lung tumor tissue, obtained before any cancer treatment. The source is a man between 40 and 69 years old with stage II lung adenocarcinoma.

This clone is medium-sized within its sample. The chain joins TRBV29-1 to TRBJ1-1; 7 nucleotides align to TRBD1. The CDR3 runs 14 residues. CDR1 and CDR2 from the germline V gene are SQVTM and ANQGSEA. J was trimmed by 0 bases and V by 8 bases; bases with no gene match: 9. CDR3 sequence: CSTAGTEMNTEAFF. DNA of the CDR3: TGCAGCACGGCCGGGACAGAAATGAACACTGAAGCTTTCTTT.

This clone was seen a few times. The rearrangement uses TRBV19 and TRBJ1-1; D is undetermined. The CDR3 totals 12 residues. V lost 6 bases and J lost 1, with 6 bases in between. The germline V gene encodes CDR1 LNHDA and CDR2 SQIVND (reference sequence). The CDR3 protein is CASRTWNTEAFF. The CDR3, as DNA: TGTGCCAGTAGGACCTGGAACACTGAAGCTTTCTTT.

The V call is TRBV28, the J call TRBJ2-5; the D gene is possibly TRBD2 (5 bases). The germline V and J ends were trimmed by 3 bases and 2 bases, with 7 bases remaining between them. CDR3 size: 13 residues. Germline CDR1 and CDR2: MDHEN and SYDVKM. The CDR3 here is CASSLDSQETQYF. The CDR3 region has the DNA TGTGCCAGCAGTTTGGACTCTCAAGAGACCCAGTACTTC.

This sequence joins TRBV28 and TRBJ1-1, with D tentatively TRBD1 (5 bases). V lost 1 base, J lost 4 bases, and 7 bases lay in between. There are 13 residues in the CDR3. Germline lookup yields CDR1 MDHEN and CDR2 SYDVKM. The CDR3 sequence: CASSLSGVTEAFF. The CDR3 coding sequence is TGTGCCAGCAGTTTATCGGGGGTCACTGAAGCTTTCTTT.

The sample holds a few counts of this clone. CDR3: CAWSVQEGGLGDTQYF. As DNA, the CDR3 is TGTGCCTGGAGTGTACAAGAGGGCGGACTCGGGGATACGCAGTATTTT. V gene TRBV30 combines with J gene TRBJ2-3, with a tentative D call TRBD2 (5 bases). V was pared by 0 bases and J by 6 bases, with 19 bases between. The CDR3 has 16 amino acids. The V gene's germline CDR1 is GTSNPN and CDR2 SVGIG (reference sequence).

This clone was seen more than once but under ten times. CDR3 DNA: TGTGCCAGCAGTTACGGGGGGACGGCTAATGAAAAACTGTTTTTT. Its protein is CASSYGGTANEKLFF. The chain employs TRBV6-8 and TRBJ1-4, with D possibly TRBD1 on 5 matching bases. Germline-derived CDR1 and CDR2 are MNHGY and SAAAGT. The CDR3 totals 15 residues. V was trimmed by 2 bases and J by 3 bases, leaving 10 bases between them.

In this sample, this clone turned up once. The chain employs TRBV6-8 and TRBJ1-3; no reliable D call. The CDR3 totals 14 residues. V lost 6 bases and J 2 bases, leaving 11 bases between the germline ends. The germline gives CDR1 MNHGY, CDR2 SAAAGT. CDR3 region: CASSRGEAGNTIYF. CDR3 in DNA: TGTGCCAGCAGCCGCGGGGAAGCTGGAAACACCATATATTTT.

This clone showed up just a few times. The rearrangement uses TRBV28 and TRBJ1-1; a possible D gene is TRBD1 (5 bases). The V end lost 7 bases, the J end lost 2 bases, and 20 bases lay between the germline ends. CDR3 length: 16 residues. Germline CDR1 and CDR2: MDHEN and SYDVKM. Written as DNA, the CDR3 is TGTGCCAGCACTCTCCTGACCCCAGGGCCAAACACTGAAGCTTTCTTT. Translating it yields CASTLLTPGPNTEAFF.

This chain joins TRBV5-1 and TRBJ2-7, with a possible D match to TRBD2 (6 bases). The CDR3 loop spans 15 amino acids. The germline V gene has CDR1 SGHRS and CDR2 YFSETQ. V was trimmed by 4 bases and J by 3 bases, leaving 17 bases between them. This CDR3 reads CASSPYNRGIYEQYF. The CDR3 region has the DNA TGCGCCAGCAGCCCTTACAATCGGGGGATCTACGAGCAGTACTTC.

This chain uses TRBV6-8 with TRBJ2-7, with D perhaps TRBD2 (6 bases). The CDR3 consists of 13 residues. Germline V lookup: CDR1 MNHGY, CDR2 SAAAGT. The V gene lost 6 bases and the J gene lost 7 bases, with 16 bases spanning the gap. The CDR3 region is CASRNGGGGEQYF. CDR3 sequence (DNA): TGTGCCAGCAGGAACGGGGGTGGTGGAGAGCAGTACTTC.

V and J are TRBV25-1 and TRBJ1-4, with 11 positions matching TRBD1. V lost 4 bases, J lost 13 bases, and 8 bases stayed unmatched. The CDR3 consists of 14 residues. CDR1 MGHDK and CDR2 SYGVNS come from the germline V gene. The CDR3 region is CASSGPGTGGGLFF. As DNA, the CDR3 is TGTGCCAGCAGTGGACCCGGGACAGGGGGAGGACTGTTTTTT. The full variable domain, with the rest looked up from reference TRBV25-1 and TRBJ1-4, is EADIYQTPRYLVIGTGKKITLECSQTMGHDKMYWYQQDPGMELHLIHYSYGVNSTEKGDLSSESTVSRIRTEHFPLTLESARPSHTSQYLCASSGPGTGGGLFFGSGTQLSVL.

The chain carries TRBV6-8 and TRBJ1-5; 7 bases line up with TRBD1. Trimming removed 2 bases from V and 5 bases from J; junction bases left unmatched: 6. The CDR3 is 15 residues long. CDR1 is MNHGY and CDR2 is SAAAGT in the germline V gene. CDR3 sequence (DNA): TGTGCCAGCAGTTACGGGGGGCAGGGGGATCAGCCCCAGCATTTT. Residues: CASSYGGQGDQPQHF.

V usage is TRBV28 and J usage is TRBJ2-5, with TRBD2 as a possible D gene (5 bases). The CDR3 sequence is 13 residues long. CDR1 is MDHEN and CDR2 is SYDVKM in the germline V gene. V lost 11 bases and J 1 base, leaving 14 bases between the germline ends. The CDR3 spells CAGRGGGQETQYF. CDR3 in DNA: TGTGCCGGACGCGGCGGAGGCCAAGAGACCCAGTACTTC.

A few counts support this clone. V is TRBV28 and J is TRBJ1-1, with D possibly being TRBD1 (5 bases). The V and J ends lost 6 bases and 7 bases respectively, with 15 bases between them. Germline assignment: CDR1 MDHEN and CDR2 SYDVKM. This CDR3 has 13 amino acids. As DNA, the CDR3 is TGTGCCAGCAGCCCTCCCAGGGAGGGTGAAGCTTTCTTT. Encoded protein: CASSPPREGEAFF.

CDR3 amino acids: CASSYGATQYF. Written as DNA, the CDR3 is TGTGCCAGCAGTTATGGTGCGACCCAGTACTTC. The chain employs TRBV6-7 and TRBJ2-5, with D unclear. TRBV6-7 is assigned to the ORF class and has an uncertain function. There are 11 residues in the CDR3. The V gene lost 3 bases and the J gene lost 7 bases, with 6 bases spanning the gap.

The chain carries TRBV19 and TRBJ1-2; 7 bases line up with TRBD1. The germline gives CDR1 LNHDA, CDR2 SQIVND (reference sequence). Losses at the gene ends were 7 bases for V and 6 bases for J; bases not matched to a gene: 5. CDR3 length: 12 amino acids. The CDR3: CASTDRSDGYTF. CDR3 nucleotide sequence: TGTGCCAGTACGGACAGGTCGGATGGCTACACCTTC.

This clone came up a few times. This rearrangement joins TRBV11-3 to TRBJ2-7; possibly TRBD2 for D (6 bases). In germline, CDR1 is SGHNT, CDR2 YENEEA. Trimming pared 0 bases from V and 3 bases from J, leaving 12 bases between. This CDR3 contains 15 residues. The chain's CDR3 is CASSLEGAGHYEQYF. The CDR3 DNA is TGTGCCAGCAGCTTAGAAGGCGCGGGGCACTACGAGCAGTACTTC.

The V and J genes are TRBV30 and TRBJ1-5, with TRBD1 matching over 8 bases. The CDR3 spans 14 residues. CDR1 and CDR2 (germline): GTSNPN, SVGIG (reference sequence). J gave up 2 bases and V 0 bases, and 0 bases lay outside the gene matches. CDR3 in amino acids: CAWSVTGGNQPQHF. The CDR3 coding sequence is TGTGCCTGGAGTGTGACAGGGGGCAATCAGCCCCAGCATTTT.

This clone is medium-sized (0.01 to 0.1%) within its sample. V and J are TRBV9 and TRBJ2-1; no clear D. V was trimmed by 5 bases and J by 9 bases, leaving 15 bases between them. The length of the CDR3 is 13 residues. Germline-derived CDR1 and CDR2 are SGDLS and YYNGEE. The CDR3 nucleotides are TGTGCCAGCAGTGACCGGGTCGTCGGTGAGCAGTTCTTC. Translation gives CASSDRVVGEQFF.

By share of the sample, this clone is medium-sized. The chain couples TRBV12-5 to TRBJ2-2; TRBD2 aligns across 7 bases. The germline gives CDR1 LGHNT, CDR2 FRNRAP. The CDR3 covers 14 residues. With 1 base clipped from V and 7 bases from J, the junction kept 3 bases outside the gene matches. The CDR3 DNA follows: TGTGCTAGTGGTTTGGGCAGCGGGAACGGGGAGCTGTTTTTT. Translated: CASGLGSGNGELFF.

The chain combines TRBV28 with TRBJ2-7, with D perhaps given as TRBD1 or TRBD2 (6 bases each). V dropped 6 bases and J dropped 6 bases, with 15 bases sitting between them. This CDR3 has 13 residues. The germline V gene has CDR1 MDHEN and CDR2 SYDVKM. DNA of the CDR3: TGTGCCAGCAGCCCCGGGGGCGGCGTCGAGCAGTACTTC. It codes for CASSPGGGVEQYF.

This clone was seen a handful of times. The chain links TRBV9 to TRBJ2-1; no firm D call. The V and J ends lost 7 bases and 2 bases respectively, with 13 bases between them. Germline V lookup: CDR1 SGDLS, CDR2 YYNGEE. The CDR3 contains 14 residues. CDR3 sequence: CASLPSFTYNEQFF. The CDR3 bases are TGTGCCAGCTTGCCTTCTTTTACCTACAATGAGCAGTTCTTC.

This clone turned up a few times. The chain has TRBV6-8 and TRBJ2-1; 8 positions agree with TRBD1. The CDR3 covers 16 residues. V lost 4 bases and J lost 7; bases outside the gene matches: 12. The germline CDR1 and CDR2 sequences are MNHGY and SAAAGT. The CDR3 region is CASSSPPGQVRNEQFF. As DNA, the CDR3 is TGTGCCAGCAGTTCCCCCCCGGGACAGGTTAGGAATGAGCAGTTCTTC.

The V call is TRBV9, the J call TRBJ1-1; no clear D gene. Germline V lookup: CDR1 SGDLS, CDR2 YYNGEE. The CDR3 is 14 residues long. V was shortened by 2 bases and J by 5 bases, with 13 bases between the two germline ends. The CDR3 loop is CASSVELFSTEAFF. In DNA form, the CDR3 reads TGTGCCAGCAGCGTCGAGCTGTTTTCGACTGAAGCTTTCTTT.

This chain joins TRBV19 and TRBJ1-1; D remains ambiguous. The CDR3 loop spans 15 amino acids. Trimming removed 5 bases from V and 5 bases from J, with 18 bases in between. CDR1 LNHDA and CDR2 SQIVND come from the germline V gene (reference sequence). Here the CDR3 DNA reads TGTGCCAGTAGTGCCGACACCAGCGTGGGGACTGAAGCTTTCTTT. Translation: CASSADTSVGTEAFF.